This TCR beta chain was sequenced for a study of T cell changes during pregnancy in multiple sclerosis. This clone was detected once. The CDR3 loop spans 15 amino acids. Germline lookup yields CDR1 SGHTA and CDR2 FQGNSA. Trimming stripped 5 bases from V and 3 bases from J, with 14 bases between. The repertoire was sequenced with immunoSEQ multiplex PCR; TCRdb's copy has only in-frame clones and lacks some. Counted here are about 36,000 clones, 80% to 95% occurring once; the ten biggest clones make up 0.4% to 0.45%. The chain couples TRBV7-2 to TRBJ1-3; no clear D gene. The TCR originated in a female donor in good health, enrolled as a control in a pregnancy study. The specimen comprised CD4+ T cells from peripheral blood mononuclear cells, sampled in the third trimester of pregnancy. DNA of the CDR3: TGTGCCAGCAGCCCTCCCTGGGGAGGTGGAAACACCATATATTTT. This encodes CASSPPWGGGNTIYF.